This TCR beta chain stems from a study of blood T cells in healthy people across ages. The junction had 11 bases not matched to a gene; V was cut back by 3 bases and J by 4 bases. This CDR3 is 15 amino acids long. CDR1 is DFQATT and CDR2 is SNEGSKA in the germline V gene (reference sequence). Each donor had about 10 milliliters of peripheral blood drawn. It was with a sample-barcoded 5' primer and a J-beta primer mix that a second PCR of roughly 7 to 11 cycles was run. TCRdb redid the calling of the 5' RACE reads with MiXCR, one entry per CDR3 protein. The sample lists fewer than 1,000,000 distinct CDR3 sequences; 35% to 60% were seen once. About this clonotype: As yet, its antigen is unknown.

Whole-study findings and limits: Researchers deemed the diversity estimates from one million T cells underestimates. Age advanced and TCR beta diversity per million T cells fell, roughly linearly.

The clonotype was recovered from a man older than 75 in good health. Sequenced: blood. The V and J genes are TRBV20-1 and TRBJ2-5; TRBD2 matches at 7 bases. DNA for the CDR3: TGCAGTGCTAGGGCGGGGGAGGGCCTGAGAGAGACCCAGTACTTC. Encoded protein: CSARAGEGLRETQYF.